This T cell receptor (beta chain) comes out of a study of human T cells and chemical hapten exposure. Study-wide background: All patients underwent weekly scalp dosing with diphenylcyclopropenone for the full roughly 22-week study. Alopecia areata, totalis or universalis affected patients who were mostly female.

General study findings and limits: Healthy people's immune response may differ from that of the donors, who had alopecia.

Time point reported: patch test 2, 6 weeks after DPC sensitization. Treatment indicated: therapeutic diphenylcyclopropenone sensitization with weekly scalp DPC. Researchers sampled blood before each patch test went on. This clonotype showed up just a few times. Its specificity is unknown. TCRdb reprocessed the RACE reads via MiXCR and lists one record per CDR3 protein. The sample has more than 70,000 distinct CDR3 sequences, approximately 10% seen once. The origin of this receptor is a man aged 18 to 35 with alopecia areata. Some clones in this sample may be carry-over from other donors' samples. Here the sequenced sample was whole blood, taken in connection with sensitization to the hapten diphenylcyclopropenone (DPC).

CDR3 coding DNA: TGTGCCAGCAAGGAACAGGGGAGCTATAATTCACCCCTCCACTTT. Translating it yields CASKEQGSYNSPLHF. V usage is TRBV6-5 and J usage is TRBJ1-6; 7 bases fit TRBD1. Germline CDR1 MNHEY, CDR2 SVGAGI. The CDR3 has 15 residues. Trimming removed 7 bases from V and 3 bases from J; junction bases left unmatched: 6.